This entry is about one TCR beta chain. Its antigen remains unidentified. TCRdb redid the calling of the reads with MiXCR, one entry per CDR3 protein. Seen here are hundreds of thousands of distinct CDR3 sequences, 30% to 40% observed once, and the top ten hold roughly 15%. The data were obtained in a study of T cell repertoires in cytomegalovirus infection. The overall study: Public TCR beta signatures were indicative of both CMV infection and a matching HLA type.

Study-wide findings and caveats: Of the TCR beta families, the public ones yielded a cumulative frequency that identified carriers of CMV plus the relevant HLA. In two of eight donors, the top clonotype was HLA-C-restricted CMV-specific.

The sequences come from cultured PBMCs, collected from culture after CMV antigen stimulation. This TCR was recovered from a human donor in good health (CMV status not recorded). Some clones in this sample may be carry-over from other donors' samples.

CDR3 nucleotide sequence: TGTGCCAGTAGTATAAGCACAGGCCCCTACGAGCAGTACTTC. Translation gives CASSISTGPYEQYF. V is TRBV19 and J is TRBJ2-7; a weak D match, TRBD1 (5 bases). This CDR3 contains 14 residues. The germline gives CDR1 LNHDA, CDR2 SQIVND (reference sequence). Trimming took off 2 bases at V and 2 bases at J, with 10 bases between the two ends.